Below, 10 T cell receptor beta chains from the same sample are listed, as sequenced in a study of shared clonotypes between healthy human individuals (dated by TCRdb to 2020 to 2021). The protocol used for the library was the immunoSEQ multiplex PCR assay. This immuneACCESS table, as held by TCRdb, lists in-frame sequences with V and J called but not all clones. Of the missing ones, under half trace to an unresolved V gene in checked studies; the others have no known cause. Here the sample has approximately 530,000 clones; around 96% occur a single time. Of the sample, approximately 0.06% falls within the top ten clones. The sequencing input was naive CD4+ T cells sorted from blood. The label giving this sample's cell subset or site can be read as: CD45RA+ positively selected. The receptors derive from a woman in her twenties or thirties in good health.

This clone was counted between two and nine times. The chain combines TRBV11-2 with TRBJ2-7, with D perhaps TRBD1 (5 bases). V was trimmed by 5 bases and J by 2 bases, leaving 13 bases between them. CDR1 is SGHAT and CDR2 is FQNNGV in the germline V gene. This CDR3 has 14 amino acids. CDR3 nucleotide sequence: TGTGCCAGCAGCCCCGGACAAATTACCTACGAGCAGTACTTC. This codes for CASSPGQITYEQYF. The entire variable domain, with the rest obtained from reference TRBV11-2 and TRBJ2-7, is as follows: EAGVAQSPRYKIIEKRQSVAFWCNPISGHATLYWYQQILGQGPKLLIQFQNNGVVDDSQLPKDRFSAERLKGVDSTLKIQPAKLEDSAVYLCASSPGQITYEQYFGPGTRLTVT.

The chain employs TRBV9 and TRBJ1-1; no reliable D call. This CDR3 region has 14 residues. Trimming took off 0 bases at V and 6 bases at J, with 12 bases between the two ends. Per germline, CDR1 SGDLS and CDR2 YYNGEE. The CDR3 sequence is CASSVAGAVSEAFF. CDR3 in DNA: TGTGCCAGCAGCGTAGCGGGTGCTGTCTCTGAAGCTTTCTTT.

V gene TRBV30 combines with J gene TRBJ2-7; D is possibly TRBD2 (5 bases). CDR1 is GTSNPN and CDR2 is SVGIG in the germline V gene (reference sequence). V shed 5 bases and J shed 0 bases, with 17 bases lying between them. The CDR3 consists of 15 residues. The CDR3 region is CAWRRAGLNSYEQYF. In DNA form, the CDR3 reads TGTGCCTGGCGAAGGGCAGGACTTAACTCCTACGAGCAGTACTTC.

CDR3 nucleotides: TGTGCCAGCAGTTCACACCGGGGCGTCGAGCAGTACTTC. Amino acid sequence: CASSSHRGVEQYF. The gene calls are TRBV6-6 and TRBJ2-7; D possibly matches TRBD1 or TRBD2 (5 bases each). This CDR3 has 13 amino acids. V dropped 4 bases and J dropped 6 bases, with 13 bases sitting between them. CDR1 is MNHNY, CDR2 SVGAGI, per germline (reference sequence).

The V gene is TRBV7-2, the J gene TRBJ2-1, with TRBD2 identical over 10 bases. This CDR3 is built from 15 residues. Germline V gives CDR1 SGHTA, CDR2 FQGNSA. After removal of 3 bases from V and 6 bases from J, the junction contained 5 bases not matched to a gene. CDR3: CASSFLAGAVNEQFF. In DNA form, the CDR3 reads TGTGCCAGCAGCTTTCTAGCGGGAGCAGTCAATGAGCAGTTCTTC.

The rearrangement links TRBV5-1 to TRBJ1-1, with D unresolved. V lost 2 bases to trimming and J lost 3 bases, with 11 bases between them. The CDR3 extends over 14 amino acids. Germline V gene data show CDR1 as SGHRS and CDR2 as YFSETQ. This CDR3 is CASSFSLRDTEAFF. The DNA for the CDR3 is TGCGCCAGCAGCTTTTCATTGAGGGACACTGAAGCTTTCTTT.

The V and J genes are TRBV5-1 and TRBJ2-1; TRBD2 agrees at 10 bases. Germline V gene data show CDR1 as SGHRS and CDR2 as YFSETQ. The CDR3 has 16 amino acids. The J segment lost 7 bases and the V segment lost 3 bases, leaving 10 bases of the junction unmatched. The CDR3 DNA reads as TGCGCCAGCAGCTGGGCCGGGACTAGCGTTCGAAATGAGCAGTTCTTC. This encodes CASSWAGTSVRNEQFF.

The chain joins TRBV19 to TRBJ1-5; TRBD1 is a possible D gene (6 bases). This CDR3 contains 16 residues. The V end lost 4 bases, the J end lost 3 bases, and 16 bases lay between the germline ends. Germline CDR1 LNHDA, CDR2 SQIVND (reference sequence). The DNA of the CDR3 is TGTGCCAGTAGTACGATCACAGGGCGGCTCAATCAGCCCCAGCATTTT. The encoded protein is CASSTITGRLNQPQHF.

The V call is TRBV18, the J call TRBJ1-4; the D gene is possibly TRBD1 (5 bases). The CDR3 covers 15 residues. Trimming removed 3 bases from V and 4 bases from J, with 12 bases in between. CDR1 and CDR2 (germline): KGHSH, LQKENI. Here the CDR3 DNA reads TGTGCCAGCTCACCGGGGGGAGTCAATAATGAAAAACTGTTTTTT. Encoded protein: CASSPGGVNNEKLFF.

This chain's CDR3 is CASSDRTGQLGSPLHF. DNA for the CDR3: TGTGCCAGCAGCGATCGGACAGGCCAATTAGGATCACCCCTCCACTTT. The chain recombines TRBV7-8 with TRBJ1-6, with 7 positions matching TRBD1. CDR1 is SGHVS, CDR2 FQNEAQ, per germline. Trimming at V came to 5 bases and at J to 10 bases, leaving 14 bases not matched to a gene. The CDR3 runs 16 residues. Supplemented by reference TRBV7-8 and TRBJ1-6, the full variable domain reads GAGVSQSPRYKVAKRGQDVALRCDPISGHVSLFWYQQALGQGPEFLTYFQNEAQLDKSGLPSDRFFAERPEGSVSTLKIQRTQQEDSAVYLCASSDRTGQLGSPLHFGNGTRLTVT.